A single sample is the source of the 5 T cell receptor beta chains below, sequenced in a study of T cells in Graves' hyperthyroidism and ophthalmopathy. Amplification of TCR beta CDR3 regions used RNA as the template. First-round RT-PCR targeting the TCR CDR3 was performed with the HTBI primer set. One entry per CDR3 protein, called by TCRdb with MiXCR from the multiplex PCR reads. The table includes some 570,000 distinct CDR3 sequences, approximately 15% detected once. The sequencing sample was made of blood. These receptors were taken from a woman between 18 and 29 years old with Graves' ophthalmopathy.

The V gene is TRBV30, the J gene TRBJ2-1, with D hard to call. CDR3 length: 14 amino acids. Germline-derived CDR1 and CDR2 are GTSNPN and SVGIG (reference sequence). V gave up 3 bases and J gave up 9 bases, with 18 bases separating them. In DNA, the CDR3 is TGTGCCTGGAGCGTACCTCGTAGGCGCACTGAGCAGTTCTTC. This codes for CAWSVPRRRTEQFF.

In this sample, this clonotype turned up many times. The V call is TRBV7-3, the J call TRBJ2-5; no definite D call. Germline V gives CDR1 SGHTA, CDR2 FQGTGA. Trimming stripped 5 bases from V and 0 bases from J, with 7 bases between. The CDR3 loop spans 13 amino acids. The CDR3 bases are TGTGCCAGCAGCCCCCGACACCAAGAGACCCAGTACTTC. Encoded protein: CASSPRHQETQYF.

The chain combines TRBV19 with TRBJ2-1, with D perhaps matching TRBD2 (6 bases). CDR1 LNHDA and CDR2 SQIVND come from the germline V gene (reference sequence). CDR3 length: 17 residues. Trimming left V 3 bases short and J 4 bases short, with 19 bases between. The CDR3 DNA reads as TGTGCCAGTAGTATTTTCCCTTTGGGGGGAGAATACAATGAGCAGTTCTTC. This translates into CASSIFPLGGEYNEQFF.

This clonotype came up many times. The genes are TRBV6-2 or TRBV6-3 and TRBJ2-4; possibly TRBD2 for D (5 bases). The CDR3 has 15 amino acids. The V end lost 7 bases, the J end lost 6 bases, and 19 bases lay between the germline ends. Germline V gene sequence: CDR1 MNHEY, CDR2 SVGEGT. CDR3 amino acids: CASTSYEGYGNIQYF. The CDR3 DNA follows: TGTGCCAGCACCAGTTACGAGGGATACGGAAACATTCAGTACTTC.

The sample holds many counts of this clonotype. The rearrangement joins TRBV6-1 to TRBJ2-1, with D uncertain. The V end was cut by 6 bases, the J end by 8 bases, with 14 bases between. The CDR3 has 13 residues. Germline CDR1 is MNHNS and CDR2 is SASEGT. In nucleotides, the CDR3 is TGTGCCAGCAGCCCAACCGGAGACGATGAGCAGTTCTTC. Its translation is CASSPTGDDEQFF.